This note documents a single T cell receptor (beta chain) sequence. Which antigen it targets is not known. No base quality values were provided; no much bigger clone lies one nucleotide off. The donors were healthy, HIV-negative adults who had no recently reported acute infections or vaccinations. Every donor was a Caucasian adult residing in Nashville, Tennessee, USA. Magnetic negative selection was used to enrich CD4+ T cells, after which naive cells were positively selected on CD45RA and the negative fraction became the memory subset. Blood was obtained by leukapheresis, after which PBMCs were separated by Ficoll-Histopaque density gradient centrifugation and cryopreserved in liquid nitrogen vapor phase. Purity and quantity of every magnetically sorted T cell population were checked by analytical flow cytometry. Genomic DNA was isolated from every sorted fraction and measured by UV absorbance on a Nanodrop 2000c.

V is reduced by 2 bases and J by 4 bases, leaving a spacing of 9 bases between them. The germline V gene encodes CDR1 SGHKS and CDR2 YYEKEE (reference sequence). Taken from cysteine to phenylalanine, the CDR3 has 13 residues. Only the CDR3 DNA is retained, 39 bases long and in frame from the first base. The record originates from a study of shared clonotypes between healthy human individuals (dated by TCRdb to the early 2020s). Study-wide context: A couple of women and three men aged 18 to 49 years were included in the cohort. For each donor, CD4 naive and CD4 memory were each given three plates, CD8 naive was given two plates, and CD8 memory was given one plate. The study deeply sequenced blood TCR repertoires of about five healthy adults to estimate repertoire size and the extent of clonotype sharing between individuals. To increase sequencing depth and limit assay-specific biases, TCR repertoire library preparation and sequencing were carried out by different laboratories using diverse techniques. Between about 0.85 and 9.5 billion PBMCs per donor were obtained by leukapheresis.

Here is what the overall study found, with its caveats: Across four donors, approximately 5% of naive CD4, roughly 3.5% of naive CD8, around 2.1% of memory CD4, and around 0.4% of memory CD8 clonotypes were shared. Even with the large sequencing depth, rarefaction of the sorted-subset datasets indicated that sequencing was incomplete. Based on pairwise subsampling, the degree of clonotype sharing among donors was expected to be affected by sequencing depth. Only blood was sampled, and tissue TCR repertoires likely differ from those in blood. Estimated clonotype richness was generally larger for naive than for memory subsets. Compared with non-shared clonotypes, clonotypes shared by all four sorted-subset donors had higher generation probabilities. The genetic and exposure-history diversity represented was limited by the small number of donors.

TCR CDR3 regions were amplified from genomic DNA by multiplex PCR using the deep immunoSEQ assay. Extracted genomic DNA from each cell subset was spread evenly across all wells of several immunoSEQ 96-well plates, with each plate serving as a replicate. For sorted subsets, roughly 0.2 ug genomic DNA, equal to tens of thousands of T cell genomes, was loaded into each replicate PCR. Purified libraries were measured with a Qubit 3.0 fluorometer, size-checked on a Bioanalyzer 2100, and measured again with the KAPA Library Quantification kit. A separate single-read 150-cycle Illumina NextSeq 550 flow cell was used to sequence each immunoSEQ 96-well plate. The authors' pipeline ran thus. Because the immunoSEQ output held only junctional sequences and lacked quality scores, the filtering could not match the filtering applied to full-length reads. To assign V/J genes and CDR3, sequences were annotated using PyIR, a Python wrapper for IgBLAST v1.9, with IMGT germline references. Reads were filtered out if the reads had weak V/J assignments (E-value above 1e-6), no CDR3, stop codons, out-of-frame junctions, or ambiguous translated residues. V3J clonotypes were defined by identical inferred V gene, J gene, and CDR3 amino acid sequence. The percentage overlap between two repertoires was calculated by dividing the number of shared unique clonotypes by the size of the smaller repertoire. RTK rarefaction, the Chao1 estimator, and Recon v2.1 estimates of unobserved clonotypes were used to assess repertoire richness. OLGA was used to compute generation probabilities for all TCRbeta clonotypes that the gDNA method yielded from a few donors. Entries here come from immuneACCESS through TCRdb and include only in-frame sequences with V and J called. Some clones fail to appear in such tables; in the studies checked, an unresolved V gene covers under half of the shortfall, and the cause of the remainder is unknown. V and J calls and clone size come straight from that table; D and trimming were deduced from the DNA. In all, the sample holds 2 million to 2.5 million clones, and 95% of those were seen once. Of the sample, more than 0.1% falls within the top ten clones.

The source material was naive CD4+ T cells sorted from blood. In light of the paper, this sample's cell subset or site label describes: CD45RA+ positively selected. The TCR sequence derives from a man between 18 and 29 years old in good health. Here the chain combines TRBV5-5 and TRBJ1-2; TRBD1 could be the D gene, as 5 bases match. Read as DNA, the sequence is TGTGCCAGCAGCTTACCCCAGGGCTATGGCTACACCTTC. This yields the protein CASSLPQGYGYTF.